Reported below is one T cell receptor beta chain. CDR1 KGHDR and CDR2 SFDVKD come from the germline V gene. Trimming took 2 bases from V and 5 from J; bases not matched to a gene: 19. The CDR3 extends over 21 amino acids. The protocol was immunoSEQ multiplex PCR, while the TCRdb copy is restricted to in-frame clones and leaves out a portion. The table includes about 160,000 clones, 90% to 95% detected once. This sample is part of a study of control samples from healthy donors and cancer patients. Sequencing input: blood. This chain uses TRBV24-1 with TRBJ2-3, with 12 bases fitting TRBD2. This TCR came from a woman aged 25 to 39 in good health. The CDR3 is CATSDSARGPASGRARDTQYF. In DNA form, the CDR3 reads TGTGCCACCAGTGATTCCGCCCGGGGGCCGGCTAGCGGGAGGGCGAGAGATACGCAGTATTTT.